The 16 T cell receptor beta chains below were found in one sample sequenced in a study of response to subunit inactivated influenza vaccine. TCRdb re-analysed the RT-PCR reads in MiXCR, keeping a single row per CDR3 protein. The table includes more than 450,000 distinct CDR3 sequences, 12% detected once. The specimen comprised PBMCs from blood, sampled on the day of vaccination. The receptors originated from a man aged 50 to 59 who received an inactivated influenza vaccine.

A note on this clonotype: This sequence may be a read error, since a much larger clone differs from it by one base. This CDR3 is CAISLRLGTDTQYF. In DNA form, the CDR3 reads TGTGCCATCAGCTTAAGACTGGGCACAGATACGCAGTATTTT. The chain links TRBV7-2 to TRBJ2-3; D is ambiguous. The CDR3 spans 14 residues. CDR1 and CDR2 from the germline V gene are SGHTA and FQGNSA.

This CDR3 reads CSGMGQSNSPLHF. CDR3 DNA sequence: TGCAGTGGGATGGGACAGAGTAATTCACCCCTCCACTTT. The chain employs TRBV20-1 and TRBJ1-6; 7 bases fit TRBD1. The V gene end was trimmed by 7 bases and the J gene end by 6 bases; junction bases not matched to a gene: 6. The CDR3 has 13 residues. The germline gives CDR1 DFQATT, CDR2 SNEGSKA (reference sequence).

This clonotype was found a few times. CDR3 bases: TGCGCCAGCAGTGGACAGCCTCCCGTGCAGTACTTC. Residues: CASSGQPPVQYF. The chain links TRBV5-1 to TRBJ2-7, with D perhaps matching TRBD1 (6 bases). V gave up 5 bases and J gave up 9 bases, with 15 bases separating them. Looked up from germline, CDR1 is SGHRS and CDR2 is YFSETQ. This CDR3 comprises 12 residues.

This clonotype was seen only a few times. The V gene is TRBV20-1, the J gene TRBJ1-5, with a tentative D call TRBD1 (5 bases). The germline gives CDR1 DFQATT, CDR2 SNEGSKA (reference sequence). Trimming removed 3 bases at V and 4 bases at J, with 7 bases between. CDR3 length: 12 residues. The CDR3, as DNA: TGCAGTGCTAGGGGGCAAAATCAGCCCCAGCATTTT. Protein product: CSARGQNQPQHF.

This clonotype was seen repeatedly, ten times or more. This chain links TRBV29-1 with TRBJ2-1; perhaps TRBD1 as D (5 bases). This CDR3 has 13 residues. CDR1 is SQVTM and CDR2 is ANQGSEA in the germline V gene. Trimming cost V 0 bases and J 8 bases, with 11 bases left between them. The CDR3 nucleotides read TGCAGCGTTGAAGAGGCAGGGCGAGATGAGCAGTTCTTC. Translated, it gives CSVEEAGRDEQFF.

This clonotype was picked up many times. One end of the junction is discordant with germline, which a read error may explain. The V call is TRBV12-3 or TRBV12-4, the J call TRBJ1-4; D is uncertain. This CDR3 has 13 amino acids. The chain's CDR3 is CASSLGVNEKLFF. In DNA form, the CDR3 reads TGTGCCAGCAGCTTAGGAGTTAATGAAAAACTGTTTTTT.

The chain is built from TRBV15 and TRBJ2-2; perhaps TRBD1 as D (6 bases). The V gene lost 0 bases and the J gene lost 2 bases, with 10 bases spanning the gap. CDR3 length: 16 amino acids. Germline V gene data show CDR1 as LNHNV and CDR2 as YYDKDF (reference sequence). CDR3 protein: CATSRDEGDNTGELFF. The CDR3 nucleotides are TGTGCCACCAGCAGAGATGAGGGGGACAACACCGGGGAGCTGTTTTTT.

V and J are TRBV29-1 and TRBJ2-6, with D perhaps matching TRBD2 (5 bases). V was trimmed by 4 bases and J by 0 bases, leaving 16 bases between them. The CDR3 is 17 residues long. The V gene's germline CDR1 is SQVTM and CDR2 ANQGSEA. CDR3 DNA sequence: TGCAGCGTTGGGGAGCAGACTGTTAGCTCTGGGGCCAACGTCCTGACTTTC. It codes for CSVGEQTVSSGANVLTF.

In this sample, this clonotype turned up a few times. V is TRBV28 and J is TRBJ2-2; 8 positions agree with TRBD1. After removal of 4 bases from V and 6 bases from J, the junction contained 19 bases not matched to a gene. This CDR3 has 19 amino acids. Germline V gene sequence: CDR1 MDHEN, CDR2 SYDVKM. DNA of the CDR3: TGTGCCAGCAGTTCGCGGGTTGACAGGGGCGGAAATAGCGCCGGGGAGCTGTTTTTT. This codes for CASSSRVDRGGNSAGELFF. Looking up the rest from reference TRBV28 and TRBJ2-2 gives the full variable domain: DVKVTQSSRYLVKRTGEKVFLECVQDMDHENMFWYRQDPGLGLRLIYFSYDVKMKEKGDIPEGYSVSREKKERFSLILESASTNQTSMYLCASSSRVDRGGNSAGELFFGEGSRLTVL.

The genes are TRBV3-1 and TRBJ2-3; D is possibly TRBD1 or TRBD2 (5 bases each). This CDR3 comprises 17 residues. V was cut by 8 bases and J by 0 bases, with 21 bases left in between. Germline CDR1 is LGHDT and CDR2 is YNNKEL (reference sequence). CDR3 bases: TGTGCCAGCTCCCAAGATGGTCGAGGGGTTAGCACAGATACGCAGTATTTT. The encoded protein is CASSQDGRGVSTDTQYF.

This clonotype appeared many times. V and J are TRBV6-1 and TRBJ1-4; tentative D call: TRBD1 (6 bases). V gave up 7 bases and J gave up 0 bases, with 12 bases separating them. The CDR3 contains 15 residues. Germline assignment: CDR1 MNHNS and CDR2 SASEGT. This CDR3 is CASKGWTATNEKLFF. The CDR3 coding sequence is TGTGCCAGCAAAGGGTGGACAGCAACTAATGAAAAACTGTTTTTT.

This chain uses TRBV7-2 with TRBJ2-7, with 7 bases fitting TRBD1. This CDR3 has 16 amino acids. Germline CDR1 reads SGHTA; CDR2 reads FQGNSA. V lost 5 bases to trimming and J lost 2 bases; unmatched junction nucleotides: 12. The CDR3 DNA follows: TGTGCCAGCAGCGCAACCGGCACAGGGGTGACCTACGAGCAGTACTTC. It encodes CASSATGTGVTYEQYF.

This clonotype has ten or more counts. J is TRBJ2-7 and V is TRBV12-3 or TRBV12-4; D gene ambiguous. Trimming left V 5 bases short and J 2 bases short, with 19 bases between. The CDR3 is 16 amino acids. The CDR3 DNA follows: TGTGCCAGCAGTCCGCCTGGGCGTCGGGCCACCTACGAGCAGTACTTC. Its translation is CASSPPGRRATYEQYF.

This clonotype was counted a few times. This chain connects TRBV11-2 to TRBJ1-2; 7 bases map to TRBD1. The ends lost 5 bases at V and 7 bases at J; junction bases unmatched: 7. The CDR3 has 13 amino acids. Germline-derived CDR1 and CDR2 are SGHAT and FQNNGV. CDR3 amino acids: CASSLDRAIGYTF. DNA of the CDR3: TGTGCCAGCAGCCTCGACAGGGCTATTGGCTACACCTTC.

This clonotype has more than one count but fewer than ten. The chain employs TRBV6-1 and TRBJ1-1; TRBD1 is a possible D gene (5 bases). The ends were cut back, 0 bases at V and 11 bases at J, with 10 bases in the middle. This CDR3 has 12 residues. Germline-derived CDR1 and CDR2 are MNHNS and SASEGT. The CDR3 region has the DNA TGTGCCAGCAGTGAAGCGCGGACAAGGGCTTTCTTT. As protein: CASSEARTRAFF.

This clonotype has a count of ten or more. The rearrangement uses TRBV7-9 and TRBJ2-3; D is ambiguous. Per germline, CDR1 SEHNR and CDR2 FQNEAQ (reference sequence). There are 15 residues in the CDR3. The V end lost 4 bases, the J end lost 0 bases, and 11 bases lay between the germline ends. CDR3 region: CASSSTVLSTDTQYF. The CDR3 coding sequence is TGTGCCAGCAGCTCCACGGTGCTTAGCACAGATACGCAGTATTTT. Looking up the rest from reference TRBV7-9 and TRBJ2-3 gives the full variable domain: DTGVSQNPRHKITKRGQNVTFRCDPISEHNRLYWYRQTLGQGPEFLTYFQNEAQLEKSRLLSDRFSAERPKGSFSTLEIQRTEQGDSAMYLCASSSTVLSTDTQYFGPGTRLTVL.